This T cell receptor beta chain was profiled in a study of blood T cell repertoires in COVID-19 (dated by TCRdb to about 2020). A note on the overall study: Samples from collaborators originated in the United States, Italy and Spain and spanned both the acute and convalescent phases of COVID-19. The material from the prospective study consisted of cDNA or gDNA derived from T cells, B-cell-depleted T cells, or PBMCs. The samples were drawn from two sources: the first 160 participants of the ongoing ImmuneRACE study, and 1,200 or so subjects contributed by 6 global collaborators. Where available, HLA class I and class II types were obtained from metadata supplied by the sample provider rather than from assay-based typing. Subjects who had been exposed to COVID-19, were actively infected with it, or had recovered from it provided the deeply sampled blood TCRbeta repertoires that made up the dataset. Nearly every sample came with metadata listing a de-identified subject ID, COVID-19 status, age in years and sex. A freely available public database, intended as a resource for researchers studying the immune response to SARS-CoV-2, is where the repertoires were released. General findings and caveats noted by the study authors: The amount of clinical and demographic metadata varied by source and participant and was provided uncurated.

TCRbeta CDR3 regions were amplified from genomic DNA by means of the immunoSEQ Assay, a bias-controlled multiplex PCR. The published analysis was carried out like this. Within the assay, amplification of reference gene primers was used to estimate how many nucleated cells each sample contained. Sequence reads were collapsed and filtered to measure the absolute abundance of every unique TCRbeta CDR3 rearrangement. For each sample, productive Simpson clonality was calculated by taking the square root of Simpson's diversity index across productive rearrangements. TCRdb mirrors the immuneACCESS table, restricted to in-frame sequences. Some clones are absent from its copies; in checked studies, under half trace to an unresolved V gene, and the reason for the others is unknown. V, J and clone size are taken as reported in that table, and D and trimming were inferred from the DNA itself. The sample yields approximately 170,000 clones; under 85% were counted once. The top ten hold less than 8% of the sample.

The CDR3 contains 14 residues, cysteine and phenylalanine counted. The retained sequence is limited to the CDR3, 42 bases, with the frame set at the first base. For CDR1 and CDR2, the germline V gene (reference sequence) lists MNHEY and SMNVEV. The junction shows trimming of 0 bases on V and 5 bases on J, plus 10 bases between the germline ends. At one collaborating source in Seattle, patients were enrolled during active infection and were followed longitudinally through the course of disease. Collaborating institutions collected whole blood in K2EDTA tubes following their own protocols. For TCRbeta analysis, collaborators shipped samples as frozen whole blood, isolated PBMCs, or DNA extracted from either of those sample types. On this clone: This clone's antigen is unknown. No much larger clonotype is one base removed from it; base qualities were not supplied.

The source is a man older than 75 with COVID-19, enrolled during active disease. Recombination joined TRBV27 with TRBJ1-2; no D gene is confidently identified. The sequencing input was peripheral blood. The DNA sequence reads TGTGCCAGCAGTTTATCCCGGTTTGAGTATGGCTACACCTTC. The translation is CASSLSRFEYGYTF.